The 23 T cell receptor beta chains below all came from one sample that was sequenced in a study of metastatic and nonmetastatic thyroid tumors (TCRdb year 2020). Library generation was performed with PCR. The sequencing machine was an Illumina HiSeq 4000. Using fastp trimming at Q25 and MiXCR clonotype assembly, TCRdb reanalyzed the public sequencing data and kept in-frame beta chains. The sample table lists some 8,500 clones, less than 40% of them with a count of one. Jointly, the top ten make up 20% to 25% of the sample. Before undergoing thyroid surgery, none of the patients had been given any kind of treatment. The sample was tumor tissue. These receptors all stem from a female donor with papillary thyroid cancer or a benign thyroid nodule (not recorded which). Some clones in this sample may be carry-over from other donors' samples.

In nucleotides, the CDR3 is TGTGCCAGCAGCCCTCGGGACAGTTCCTACGAGCAGTACTTC. This gives the protein CASSPRDSSYEQYF. The chain joins TRBV11-3 to TRBJ2-7; TRBD1 aligns across 7 bases. The CDR3 totals 14 residues. CDR1 and CDR2 from the germline V gene are SGHNT and YENEEA. The V and J ends lost 5 bases and 1 base, in that order; junction bases with no gene match: 5.

The chain links TRBV18 to TRBJ2-7; TRBD2 matches 8 bases. Losses at the gene ends were 2 bases for V and 2 bases for J; bases not matched to a gene: 5. Germline CDR1 KGHSH, CDR2 LQKENI. The CDR3 totals 15 residues. The CDR3 sequence is CASSPGAGGPYEQYF. The CDR3 DNA reads as TGTGCCAGCTCACCAGGGGCGGGAGGTCCCTACGAGCAGTACTTC. Combining the CDR3 with reference TRBV18 and TRBJ2-7 gives the whole variable domain NAGVMQNPRHLVRRRGQEARLRCSPMKGHSHVYWYRQLPEEGLKFMVYLQKENIIDESGMPKERFSAEFPKEGPSILRIQQVVRGDSAAYFCASSPGAGGPYEQYFGPGTRLTVT.

This clone is categorized as medium-sized. The chain carries TRBV24-1 and TRBJ2-5; perhaps TRBD2 as D (6 bases). The V and J ends lost 3 bases and 0 bases respectively, with 13 bases between them. Germline CDR1 is KGHDR and CDR2 is SFDVKD. This CDR3 region has 16 residues. The CDR3: CATSDGGTSYQETQYF. Written as DNA, the CDR3 is TGTGCCACCAGTGATGGAGGGACGTCGTACCAAGAGACCCAGTACTTC.

This rearrangement joins TRBV20-1 to TRBJ2-1; D uncertain. The CDR3 spans 17 residues. Looked up from germline, CDR1 is DFQATT and CDR2 is SNEGSKA (reference sequence). V shed 0 bases and J shed 8 bases, with 23 bases lying between them. The CDR3 region has the DNA TGCAGTGCTAGAGATGCGAAATTAGTAACCTTCGTGGATGAGCAGTTCTTC. It encodes CSARDAKLVTFVDEQFF.

In this sample, this clone turned up a few times. This rearrangement joins TRBV6-1 to TRBJ2-7; no reliable D call. The CDR3 loop spans 14 amino acids. Germline assignment: CDR1 MNHNS and CDR2 SASEGT. V lost 7 bases and J lost 3, with 16 bases in between. The CDR3 reads CASKGGRSVYEQYF. In DNA, the CDR3 is TGTGCCAGCAAGGGCGGTAGATCGGTCTACGAGCAGTACTTC.

The chain employs TRBV12-3 or TRBV12-4 and TRBJ2-7; 8 nucleotides align to TRBD1. The CDR3 contains 14 residues. The junction had 4 bases not matched to a gene; V was cut back by 0 bases and J by 6 bases. CDR3 bases: TGTGCCAGCAGTTTAGCGCAGGGGGCGGGCGAGCAGTACTTC. It yields the protein CASSLAQGAGEQYF.

The V gene is TRBV5-1, the J gene TRBJ1-3; 7 nucleotides line up with TRBD1. CDR3 length: 15 amino acids. Losses at the gene ends were 7 bases for V and 4 bases for J; bases not matched to a gene: 11. Germline assignment: CDR1 SGHRS and CDR2 YFSETQ. The CDR3 DNA follows: TGCGCCAGCCAGGAGGGGGCAGGAGTCGGAAACACCATATATTTT. Encoded protein: CASQEGAGVGNTIYF.

The rearrangement joins TRBV11-1 to TRBJ1-2; maybe TRBD1 (5 bases). The CDR3 spans 16 residues. Trimming pared 3 bases from V and 0 bases from J, leaving 14 bases between. Germline lookup yields CDR1 SGHAT and CDR2 FQDESV (reference sequence). In DNA form, the CDR3 reads TGTGCCAGCAGCTTGGGCAGGGTCGAAGCTAACTATGGCTACACCTTC. It is translated as CASSLGRVEANYGYTF.

The chain links TRBV6-2 or TRBV6-3 to TRBJ2-1, with 8 bases fitting TRBD2. The V gene end was trimmed by 2 bases and the J gene end by 0 bases; junction bases not matched to a gene: 15. The CDR3 runs 20 residues. Germline V gene data show CDR1 as MNHEY and CDR2 as SVGEGT. The CDR3 here is CASSYPPGSGSASSYNEQFF. The CDR3 nucleotides are TGTGCCAGCAGTTACCCTCCGGGGAGCGGGAGCGCGAGCTCCTACAATGAGCAGTTCTTC.

V is TRBV5-1 and J is TRBJ2-7, with 7 positions matching TRBD1. This CDR3 comprises 15 residues. V trimming: 2 bases; J trimming: 3 bases; junction bases outside the gene matches: 8. Germline V gene lookup returns CDR1 SGHRS and CDR2 YFSETQ. The CDR3 nucleotides read TGCGCCAGCAGCTTAAGACAGGGTGAATTCTACGAGCAGTACTTC. It yields the protein CASSLRQGEFYEQYF.

The genes are TRBV4-2 and TRBJ2-7, with D perhaps TRBD1 (6 bases). The germline V and J ends were trimmed by 8 bases and 3 bases, with 14 bases remaining between them. Germline values: CDR1 LGHNA, CDR2 YNFKEQ. This CDR3 spans 13 amino acids. The CDR3 loop reads CASGRDTGYEQYF. In nucleotides, the CDR3 is TGTGCCAGCGGCCGGGACACTGGCTACGAGCAGTACTTC.

This chain links TRBV6-1 with TRBJ2-7; a possible D gene is TRBD1 (5 bases). Deletions cut 6 bases from V and 2 bases from J, with 11 bases between. Germline CDR1 is MNHNS and CDR2 is SASEGT. This CDR3 contains 13 residues. The chain's CDR3 is CASRAQAAYEQYF. The CDR3 DNA sequence: TGTGCCAGCAGGGCACAGGCCGCCTACGAGCAGTACTTC.

This chain connects TRBV6-1 to TRBJ2-7; no reliable D call. V lost 1 base and J 4 bases, leaving 17 bases between the germline ends. The CDR3 spans 16 residues. Germline V gene lookup returns CDR1 MNHNS and CDR2 SASEGT. Here the CDR3 DNA reads TGTGCCAGCAGTGAAGGAACACTCGAAGCCCTTTACGAGCAGTACTTC. The encoded protein is CASSEGTLEALYEQYF.

The V gene is TRBV30, the J gene TRBJ1-1; no clear D. The CDR3 length is 13 residues. Germline CDR1 and CDR2: GTSNPN and SVGIG (reference sequence). Trimming took 4 bases from V and 6 from J, leaving 15 bases between them. The CDR3 DNA sequence: TGTGCCTGGAAGGCGGGAGCAGGCCCTGAAGCTTTCTTT. Its translation: CAWKAGAGPEAFF.

Comments on this clone: The CDR3 ends on some other residue instead of the conserved phenylalanine or tryptophan, so this is likely a read error. V usage is TRBV12-3 or TRBV12-4 and J usage is TRBJ1-6; 7 positions match TRBD1. The CDR3 runs to 15 residues. V shed 3 bases and J 8 bases; nucleotides not matched to a gene: 7. The CDR3 region is CASSFTRQGHSPLHL. The DNA for the CDR3 is TGTGCCAGCAGTTTTACGAGACAGGGTCATTCACCCCTCCACCTT.

By its share, this clone is medium-sized. The genes are TRBV10-3 and TRBJ2-5; D gene unclear. This CDR3 is 12 amino acids long. Germline loops: CDR1 ENHRY, CDR2 SYGVKD. V gave up 3 bases and J gave up 3 bases, with 5 bases separating them. The CDR3 DNA reads as TGTGCCATCAGTGAACGGGAAGAGACCCAGTACTTC. It codes for CAISEREETQYF.

This clone was picked up many times. The CDR3 does not close with the conserved phenylalanine or tryptophan, likely indicating a read error. The chain joins TRBV4-1 to TRBJ1-5; no clear D gene. V was clipped by 0 bases and J by 3 bases, with 9 bases between them. The germline CDR1 and CDR2 sequences are MGHRA and YSYEKL. The CDR3 runs to 15 residues. The CDR3 is CASSQDRRDNQPQHL. The CDR3 DNA reads TGCGCCAGCAGCCAAGATAGGAGGGACAATCAGCCCCAGCATCTT.

The CDR3 loop reads CASSQGTVNFEQYF. The CDR3 DNA follows: TGTGCCAGCAGCCAAGGGACTGTTAATTTCGAGCAGTACTTC. J is TRBJ2-7 and V is TRBV3-1; weak D call: TRBD2 (5 bases). CDR3 length equals 14 residues. V was trimmed by 1 base and J by 6 bases, leaving 13 bases between them. Germline V gene data show CDR1 as LGHDT and CDR2 as YNNKEL (reference sequence).

This chain joins TRBV19 and TRBJ1-1, with D maybe TRBD1 (5 bases). The ends were cut back, 4 bases at V and 7 bases at J, with 10 bases in the middle. CDR1 is LNHDA, CDR2 SQIVND, per germline (reference sequence). This CDR3 has 12 residues. CDR3 sequence reads: CASSTSGGEAFF. The DNA for the CDR3 is TGTGCCAGTAGTACCAGTGGGGGTGAAGCTTTCTTT.

The gene calls are TRBV7-2 and TRBJ2-7; D is unclear. Germline CDR1 SGHTA, CDR2 FQGNSA. The CDR3 length is 14 residues. V was cut by 5 bases and J by 2 bases, with 13 bases left in between. Here the CDR3 reads CASSPLGRAYEQYF. CDR3 coding DNA: TGTGCCAGCAGCCCACTCGGAAGGGCCTACGAGCAGTACTTC. Combining the CDR3 with reference TRBV7-2 and TRBJ2-7 gives the whole variable domain GAGVSQSPSNKVTEKGKDVELRCDPISGHTALYWYRQSLGQGLEFLIYFQGNSAPDKSGLPSDRFSAERTGGSVSTLTIQRTQQEDSAVYLCASSPLGRAYEQYFGPGTRLTVT.

This clone was counted only a few times. The junction differs from germline at one of its ends, possibly a read error. The rearrangement uses TRBV28 and TRBJ2-7; D is possibly TRBD1 (5 bases). CDR3 length: 14 residues. Per the germline V gene, CDR1 is MDHEN and CDR2 is SYDVKM. The CDR3 spells CASNLPTGSPEQYF. The CDR3 DNA reads as TGTGCCAGCAATTTACCTACAGGATCCCCCGAGCAGTACTTC.

By sample share, this clone is medium-sized (0.01 to 0.1%). The CDR3 DNA reads as TGCAGTGCTCCCCTCCCCAGGACCTACGAGCAGTACTTC. This codes for CSAPLPRTYEQYF. The rearrangement uses TRBV20-1 and TRBJ2-7, with D unresolved. There are 13 residues in the CDR3. Germline-derived CDR1 and CDR2 are DFQATT and SNEGSKA (reference sequence). Trimming took 5 bases from V and 2 from J, leaving 13 bases between them.

This clone is judged medium-sized. The CDR3 spells CASSVGGGAYEQYF. CDR3 DNA sequence: TGTGCCAGCAGCGTAGGCGGGGGGGCCTACGAGCAGTACTTC. This chain uses TRBV9 with TRBJ2-7; 9 bases line up with TRBD2. Germline CDR1 is SGDLS and CDR2 is YYNGEE. The junction had 0 bases not matched to a gene; V was cut back by 0 bases and J by 2 bases. The CDR3 has 14 amino acids.